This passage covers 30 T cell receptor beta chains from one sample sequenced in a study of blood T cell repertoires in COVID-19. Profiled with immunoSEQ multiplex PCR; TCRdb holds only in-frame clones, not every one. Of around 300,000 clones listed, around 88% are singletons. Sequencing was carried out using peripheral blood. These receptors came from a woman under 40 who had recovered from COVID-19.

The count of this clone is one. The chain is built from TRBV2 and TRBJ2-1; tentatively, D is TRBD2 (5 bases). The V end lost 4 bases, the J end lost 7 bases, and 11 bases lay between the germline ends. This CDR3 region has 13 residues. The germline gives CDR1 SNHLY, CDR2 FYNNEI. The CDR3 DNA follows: TGTGCCAGCAGTGGGTCTAGCAGTAATGAGCAGTTCTTC. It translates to CASSGSSSNEQFF.

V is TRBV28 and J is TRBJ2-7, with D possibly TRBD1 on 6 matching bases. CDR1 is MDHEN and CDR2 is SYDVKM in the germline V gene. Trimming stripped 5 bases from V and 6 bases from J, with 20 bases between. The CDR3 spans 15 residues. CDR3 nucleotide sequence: TGTGCCAGCAGTCTATTGGTGCAGGGGTGGGGCGAGCAGTACTTC. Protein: CASSLLVQGWGEQYF.

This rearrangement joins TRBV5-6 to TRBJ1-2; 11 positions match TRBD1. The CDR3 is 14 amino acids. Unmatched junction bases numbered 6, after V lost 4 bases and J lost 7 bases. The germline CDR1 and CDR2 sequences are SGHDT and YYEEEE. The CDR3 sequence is CASSPGTGGGGYTF. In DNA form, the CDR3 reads TGTGCCAGCAGCCCCGGGACAGGGGGAGGTGGCTACACCTTC.

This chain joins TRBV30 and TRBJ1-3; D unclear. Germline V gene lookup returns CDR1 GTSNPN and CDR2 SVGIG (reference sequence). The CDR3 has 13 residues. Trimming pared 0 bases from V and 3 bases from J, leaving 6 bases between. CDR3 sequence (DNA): TGTGCCTGGAGTGTTGGCCTTGGAAACACCATATATTTT. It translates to CAWSVGLGNTIYF.

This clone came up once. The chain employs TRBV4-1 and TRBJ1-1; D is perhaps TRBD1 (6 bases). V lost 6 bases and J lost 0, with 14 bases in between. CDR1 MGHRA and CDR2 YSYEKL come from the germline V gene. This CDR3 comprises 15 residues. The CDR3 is CASRQFGQLNTEAFF. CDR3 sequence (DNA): TGCGCCAGCAGACAATTCGGACAGTTGAACACTGAAGCTTTCTTT.

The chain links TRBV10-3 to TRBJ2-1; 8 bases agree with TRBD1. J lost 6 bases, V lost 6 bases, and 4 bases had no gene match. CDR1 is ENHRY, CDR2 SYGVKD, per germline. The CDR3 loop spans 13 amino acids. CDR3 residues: CAIRTGDLNEQFF. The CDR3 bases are TGTGCCATCAGGACAGGGGACCTCAATGAGCAGTTCTTC.

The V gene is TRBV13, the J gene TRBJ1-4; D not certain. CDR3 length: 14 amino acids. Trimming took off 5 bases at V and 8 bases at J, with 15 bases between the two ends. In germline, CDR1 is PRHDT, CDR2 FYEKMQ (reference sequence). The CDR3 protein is CASSPAGEREKLFF. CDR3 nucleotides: TGTGCCAGCAGCCCCGCGGGTGAACGAGAAAAACTGTTTTTT.

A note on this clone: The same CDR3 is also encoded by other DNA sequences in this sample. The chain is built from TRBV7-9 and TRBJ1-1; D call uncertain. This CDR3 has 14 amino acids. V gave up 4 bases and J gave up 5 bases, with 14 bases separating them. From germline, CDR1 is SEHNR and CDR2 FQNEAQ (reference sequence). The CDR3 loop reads CASSSRTGGTEAFF. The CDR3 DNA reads TGTGCCAGCAGCTCCCGGACGGGAGGGACTGAAGCTTTCTTT.

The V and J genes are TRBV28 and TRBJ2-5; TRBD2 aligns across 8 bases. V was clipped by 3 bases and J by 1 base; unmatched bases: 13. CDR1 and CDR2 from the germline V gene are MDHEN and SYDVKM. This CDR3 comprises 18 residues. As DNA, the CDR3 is TGTGCCAGCAGTTTGAGGTCTCTGTCTAGCGGGCTCCAAGAGACCCAGTACTTC. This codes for CASSLRSLSSGLQETQYF.

CDR3 loop: CASSLFRSYEQYF. For the CDR3, the DNA is TGTGCCAGCAGCTTATTCAGGTCCTACGAGCAGTACTTC. The chain links TRBV5-5 to TRBJ2-7; D remains unclear. The V gene's germline CDR1 is SGHKS and CDR2 YYEKEE (reference sequence). The CDR3 extends over 13 amino acids. V gave up 2 bases and J gave up 1 base, with 7 bases separating them. The entire variable domain, with the rest obtained from reference TRBV5-5 and TRBJ2-7, is as follows: DAGVTQSPTHLIKTRGQQVTLRCSPISGHKSVSWYQQVLGQGPQFIFQYYEKEERGRGNFPDRFSARQFPNYSSELNVNALLLGDSALYLCASSLFRSYEQYFGPGTRLTVT.

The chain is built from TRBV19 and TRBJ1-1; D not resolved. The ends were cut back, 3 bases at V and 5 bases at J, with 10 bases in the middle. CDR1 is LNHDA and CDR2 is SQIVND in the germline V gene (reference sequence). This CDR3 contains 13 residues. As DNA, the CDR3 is TGTGCCAGTAGTATTGTAAGCAGGACTGAAGCTTTCTTT. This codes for CASSIVSRTEAFF. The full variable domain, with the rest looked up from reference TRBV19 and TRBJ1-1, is DGGITQSPKYLFRKEGQNVTLSCEQNLNHDAMYWYRQDPGQGLRLIYYSQIVNDFQKGDIAEGYSVSREKKESFPLTVTSAQKNPTAFYLCASSIVSRTEAFFGQGTRLTVV.

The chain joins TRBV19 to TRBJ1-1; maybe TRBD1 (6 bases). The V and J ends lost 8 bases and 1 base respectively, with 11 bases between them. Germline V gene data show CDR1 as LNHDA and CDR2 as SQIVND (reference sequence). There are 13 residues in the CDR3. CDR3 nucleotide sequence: TGTGCCAGTGTTGAGACAGGGAACACTGAAGCTTTCTTT. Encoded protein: CASVETGNTEAFF.

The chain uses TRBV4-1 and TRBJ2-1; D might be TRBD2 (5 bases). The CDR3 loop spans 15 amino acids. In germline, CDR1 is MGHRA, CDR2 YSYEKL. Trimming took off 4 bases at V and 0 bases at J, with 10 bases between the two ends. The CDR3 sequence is CASSPRGSSYNEQFF. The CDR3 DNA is TGCGCCAGCAGCCCTCGGGGTAGCTCCTACAATGAGCAGTTCTTC.

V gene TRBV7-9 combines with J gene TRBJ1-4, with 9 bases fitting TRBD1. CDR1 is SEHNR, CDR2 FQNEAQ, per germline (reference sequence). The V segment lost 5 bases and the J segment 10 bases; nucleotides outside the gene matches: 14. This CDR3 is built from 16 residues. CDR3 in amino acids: CASSRDTGGLPGKLFF. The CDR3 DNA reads TGTGCCAGCAGCCGAGACACAGGGGGCTTACCGGGAAAACTGTTTTTT.

The CDR3 loop is CASSMLAGGLVYNEQFF. Here the CDR3 DNA reads TGTGCCAGCAGTATGCTAGCGGGGGGCTTGGTTTACAATGAGCAGTTCTTC. The chain has TRBV2 and TRBJ2-1; 11 bases align to TRBD2. Germline CDR1 is SNHLY and CDR2 is FYNNEI. This CDR3 is 17 amino acids long. Losses at the gene ends were 5 bases for V and 4 bases for J; bases not matched to a gene: 10.

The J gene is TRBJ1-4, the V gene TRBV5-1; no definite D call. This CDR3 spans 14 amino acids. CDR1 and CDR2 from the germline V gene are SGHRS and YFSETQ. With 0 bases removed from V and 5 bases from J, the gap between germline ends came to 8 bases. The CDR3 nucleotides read TGCGCCAGCAGCTTGGGAGGGTTCAATGAAAAACTGTTTTTT. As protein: CASSLGGFNEKLFF.

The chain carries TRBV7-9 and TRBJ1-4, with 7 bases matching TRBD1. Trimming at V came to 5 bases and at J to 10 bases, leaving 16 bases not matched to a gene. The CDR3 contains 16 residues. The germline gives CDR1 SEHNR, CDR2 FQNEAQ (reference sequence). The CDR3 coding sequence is TGTGCCAGCAGCCGAGACACAGGGGACTTACCGGGAAAACTGTTTTTT. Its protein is CASSRDTGDLPGKLFF.

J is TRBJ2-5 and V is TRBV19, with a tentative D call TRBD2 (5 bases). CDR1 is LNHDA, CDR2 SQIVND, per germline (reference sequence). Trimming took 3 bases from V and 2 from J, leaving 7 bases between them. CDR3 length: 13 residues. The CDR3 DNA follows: TGTGCCAGTAGTATCGGGGTGCAAGAGACCCAGTACTTC. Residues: CASSIGVQETQYF.

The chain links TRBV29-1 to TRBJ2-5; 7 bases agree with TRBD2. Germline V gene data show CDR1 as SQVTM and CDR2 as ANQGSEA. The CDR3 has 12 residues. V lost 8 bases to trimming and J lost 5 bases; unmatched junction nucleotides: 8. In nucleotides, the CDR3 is TGCAGCATGGGGGAGGGCCGGGAGACCCAGTACTTC. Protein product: CSMGEGRETQYF.

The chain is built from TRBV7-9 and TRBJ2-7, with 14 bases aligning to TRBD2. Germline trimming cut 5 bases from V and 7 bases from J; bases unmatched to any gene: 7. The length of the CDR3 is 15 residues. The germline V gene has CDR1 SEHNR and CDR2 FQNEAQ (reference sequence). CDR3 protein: CASSTGLAGAGEQYF. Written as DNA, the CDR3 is TGTGCCAGCAGCACGGGACTAGCGGGAGCGGGGGAGCAGTACTTC.

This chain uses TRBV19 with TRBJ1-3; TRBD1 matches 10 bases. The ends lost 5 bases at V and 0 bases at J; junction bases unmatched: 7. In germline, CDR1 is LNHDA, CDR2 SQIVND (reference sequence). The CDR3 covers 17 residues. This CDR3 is CASSSGTGALSGNTIYF. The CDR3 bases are TGTGCCAGTAGTTCCGGGACAGGGGCCCTCTCTGGAAACACCATATATTTT.

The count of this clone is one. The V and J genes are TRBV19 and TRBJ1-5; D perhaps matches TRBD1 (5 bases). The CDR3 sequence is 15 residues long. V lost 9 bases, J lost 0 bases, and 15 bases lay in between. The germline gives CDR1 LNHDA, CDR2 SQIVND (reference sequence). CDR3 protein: CASSPGIYSNQPQHF. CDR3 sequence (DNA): TGTGCCAGCAGTCCAGGGATTTATAGCAATCAGCCCCAGCATTTT.

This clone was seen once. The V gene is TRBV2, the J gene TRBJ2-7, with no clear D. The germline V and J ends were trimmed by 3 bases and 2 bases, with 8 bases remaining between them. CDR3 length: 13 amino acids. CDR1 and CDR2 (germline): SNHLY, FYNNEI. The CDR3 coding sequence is TGTGCCAGCAGTGACAGGCGAGCCTACGAGCAGTACTTC. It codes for CASSDRRAYEQYF. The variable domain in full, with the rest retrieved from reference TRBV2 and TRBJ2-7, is EPEVTQTPSHQVTQMGQEVILRCVPISNHLYFYWYRQILGQKVEFLVSFYNNEISEKSEIFDDQFSVERPDGSNFTLKIRSTKLEDSAMYFCASSDRRAYEQYFGPGTRLTVT.

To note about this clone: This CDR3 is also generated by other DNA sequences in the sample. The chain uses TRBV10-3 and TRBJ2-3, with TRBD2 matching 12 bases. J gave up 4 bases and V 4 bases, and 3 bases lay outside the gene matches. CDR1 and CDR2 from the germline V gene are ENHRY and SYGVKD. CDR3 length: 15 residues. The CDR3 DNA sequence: TGTGCCATCAGTGGACTAGCGGGAGTTGCAGATACGCAGTATTTT. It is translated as CAISGLAGVADTQYF.

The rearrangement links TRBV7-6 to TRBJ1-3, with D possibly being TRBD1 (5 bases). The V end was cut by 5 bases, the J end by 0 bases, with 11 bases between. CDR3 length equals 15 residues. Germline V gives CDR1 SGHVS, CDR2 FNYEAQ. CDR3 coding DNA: TGTGCCAGCAGCAGTACAGGATTCTCTGGAAACACCATATATTTT. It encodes CASSSTGFSGNTIYF.

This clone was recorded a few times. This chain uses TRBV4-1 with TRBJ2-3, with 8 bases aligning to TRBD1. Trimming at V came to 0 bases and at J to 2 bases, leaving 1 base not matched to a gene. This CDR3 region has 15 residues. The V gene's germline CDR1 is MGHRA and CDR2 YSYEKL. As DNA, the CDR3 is TGCGCCAGCAGCCAAGAGGACAGGGACACAGATACGCAGTATTTT. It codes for CASSQEDRDTDTQYF.

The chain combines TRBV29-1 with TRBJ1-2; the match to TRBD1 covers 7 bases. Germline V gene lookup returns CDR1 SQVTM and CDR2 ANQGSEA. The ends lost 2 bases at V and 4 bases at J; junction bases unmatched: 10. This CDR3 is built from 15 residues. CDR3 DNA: TGCAGCGTTGAACAGGGGGATGTATGGCGCTATGGCTACACCTTC. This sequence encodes CSVEQGDVWRYGYTF.

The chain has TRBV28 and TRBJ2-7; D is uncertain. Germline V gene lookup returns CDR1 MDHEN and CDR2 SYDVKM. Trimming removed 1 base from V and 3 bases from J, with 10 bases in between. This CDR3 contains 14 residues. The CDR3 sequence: CASSLYGRNYEQYF. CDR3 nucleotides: TGTGCCAGCAGTTTATATGGCAGGAACTACGAGCAGTACTTC.

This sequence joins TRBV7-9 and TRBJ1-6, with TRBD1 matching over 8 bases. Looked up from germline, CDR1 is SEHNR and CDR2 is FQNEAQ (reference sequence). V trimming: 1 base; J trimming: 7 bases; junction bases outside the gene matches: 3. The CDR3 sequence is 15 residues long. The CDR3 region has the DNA TGTGCCAGCAGCTTAGGGGGGACAGGCAATTCACCCCTCCACTTT. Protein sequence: CASSLGGTGNSPLHF.

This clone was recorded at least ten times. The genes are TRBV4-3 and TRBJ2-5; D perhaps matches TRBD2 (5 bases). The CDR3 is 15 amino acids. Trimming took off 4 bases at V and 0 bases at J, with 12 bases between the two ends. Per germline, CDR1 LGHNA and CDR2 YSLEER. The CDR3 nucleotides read TGCGCCAGCAGCCTTTCTTGGGAGTACCAAGAGACCCAGTACTTC. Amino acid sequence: CASSLSWEYQETQYF.